These 23 T cell receptor beta chains were sequenced from one sample in a study of T-cell reconstitution after alpha-beta-depleted transplantation in children. Unique molecular identifiers were incorporated during preparation of the TCRbeta library. One entry per CDR3 protein, called by TCRdb with MiXCR from the PCR reads. The data show 400,000 to 500,000 distinct CDR3 sequences, approximately 11% seen once. Sequenced here: PBMCs from the stem cell graft donor, sampled from the stem cell graft. The receptor source for this set is a human donor who donated a stem cell graft to a child with acute myeloid leukemia.

This clonotype was detected a few times. The rearrangement links TRBV24-1 to TRBJ2-7; D uncertain. This CDR3 is built from 15 residues. Between the trimmed V and J ends, which lost 1 base and 2 bases, there was a span of 11 bases. Germline V CDR1 and CDR2: KGHDR, SFDVKD. The CDR3 protein is CATSDFRLGTYEQYV. The CDR3 DNA reads as TGTGCCACCAGTGATTTCCGCCTGGGTACCTACGAGCAGTACGTC.

This clonotype occurred a few times. This chain connects TRBV2 to TRBJ2-1, with D possibly TRBD2 on 6 matching bases. Germline CDR1 reads SNHLY; CDR2 reads FYNNEI. This CDR3 has 15 residues. V lost 7 bases, J lost 0 bases, and 13 bases lay in between. The CDR3 DNA follows: TGTGCCAGCAAGGGAGGTGGGAGCTCCTACAATGAGCAGTTCTTC. Translation gives CASKGGGSSYNEQFF.

There are a few counts of this clonotype. The chain uses TRBV6-2 or TRBV6-3 and TRBJ2-2, with D perhaps TRBD2 (5 bases). The CDR3 totals 15 residues. The germline V gene has CDR1 MNHEY and CDR2 SVGEGT. V was shortened by 8 bases and J by 7 bases, with 20 bases between the two germline ends. The CDR3 bases are TGTGCCAGCTCGCACGGGGATATGGAGGTCGGGGAGCTGTTTTTT. Translation gives CASSHGDMEVGELFF.

This clonotype came up many times. J is TRBJ1-2 and V is TRBV10-2, with a weak D call TRBD1 (6 bases). V lost 3 bases and J lost 4, with 6 bases in between. Germline loops: CDR1 WSHSY, CDR2 SAAADI. The length of the CDR3 is 12 residues. The CDR3 reads CASSDRGYGYTF. The CDR3 DNA reads as TGCGCCAGCAGTGACAGGGGCTATGGCTACACCTTC.

This chain connects TRBV4-1 to TRBJ2-1; no reliable D call. The length of the CDR3 is 14 residues. Germline CDR1 MGHRA, CDR2 YSYEKL. The V and J ends lost 0 bases and 7 bases respectively, with 10 bases between them. The CDR3 here is CASSQDRMKNEQFF. CDR3 sequence (DNA): TGCGCCAGCAGCCAAGATCGGATGAAGAATGAGCAGTTCTTC.

This clonotype was detected only a few times. The rearrangement links TRBV4-3 to TRBJ2-4, with 13 bases fitting TRBD2. Losses at the gene ends were 1 base for V and 0 bases for J; bases not matched to a gene: 9. The CDR3 covers 20 residues. Germline CDR1 LGHNA, CDR2 YSLEER. CDR3: CASSQGAGGLAGKAKNIQYF. The CDR3 region has the DNA TGCGCCAGCAGCCAAGGTGCGGGGGGACTAGCGGGAAAAGCCAAAAACATTCAGTACTTC.

The V and J genes are TRBV20-1 and TRBJ2-5; 10 bases agree with TRBD1. This CDR3 region has 16 residues. Germline V CDR1 and CDR2: DFQATT, SNEGSKA (reference sequence). V lost 2 bases to trimming and J lost 4 bases; unmatched junction nucleotides: 10. CDR3 nucleotide sequence: TGCAGTGCTAGACCCCCGACAGGGGGCCGTGGAGAGACCCAGTACTTC. It is translated as CSARPPTGGRGETQYF.

In this sample, this clonotype turned up a few times. V and J are TRBV27 and TRBJ2-1; TRBD2 matches at 7 bases. Germline lookup yields CDR1 MNHEY and CDR2 SMNVEV (reference sequence). Trimming took 2 bases from V and 8 from J; bases not matched to a gene: 9. The CDR3 length is 15 residues. CDR3 in DNA: TGTGCCAGCAGTTTAGGGGGAGGGTTTGGGCATGAGCAGTTCTTC. It yields the protein CASSLGGGFGHEQFF.

This clonotype was seen a few times. The chain links TRBV20-1 to TRBJ2-7; 11 bases align to TRBD2. After removal of 4 bases from V and 7 bases from J, the junction contained 12 bases not matched to a gene. This CDR3 contains 15 residues. Germline loops: CDR1 DFQATT, CDR2 SNEGSKA (reference sequence). This chain's CDR3 is CSATLLLAGVGEQYF. In DNA, the CDR3 is TGCAGTGCTACCCTCTTACTAGCGGGAGTGGGTGAGCAGTACTTC.

The sample holds a few counts of this clonotype. The chain carries TRBV12-3 or TRBV12-4 and TRBJ2-1; D ambiguous. CDR3 length equals 13 residues. The ends were cut back, 8 bases at V and 6 bases at J, with 14 bases in the middle. CDR3 in DNA: TGTGCCAGCGGATTAGTCCCCTCCAATGAGCAGTTCTTC. It encodes CASGLVPSNEQFF.

The rearrangement joins TRBV5-1 to TRBJ2-5; D perhaps matches TRBD2 (5 bases). From germline, CDR1 is SGHRS and CDR2 YFSETQ. V lost 2 bases, J lost 7 bases, and 12 bases lay in between. CDR3 length equals 13 residues. CDR3 DNA sequence: TGCGCCAGCAGCTTTCGGGATCTCGGGACCCAGTACTTC. This sequence encodes CASSFRDLGTQYF.

This clonotype has a handful of counts. This sequence joins TRBV28 and TRBJ2-5, with D maybe TRBD2 (5 bases). The V and J ends lost 3 bases and 5 bases respectively, with 16 bases between them. Germline loops: CDR1 MDHEN, CDR2 SYDVKM. The CDR3 runs to 15 residues. CDR3 bases: TGTGCCAGCAGTTTGGCGGGTCGTTTGCTGGAGACCCAGTACTTC. Translation: CASSLAGRLLETQYF.

This clonotype has ten or more counts. The gene calls are TRBV7-2 and TRBJ2-1; 8 bases map to TRBD2. This CDR3 region has 14 residues. CDR1 and CDR2 (germline): SGHTA, FQGNSA. CDR3 in DNA: TGTGCATCACCGGGGACTAGCTCCTACAATGAGCAGTTCTTC. Its translation: CASPGTSSYNEQFF.

There are many counts of this clonotype. The V call is TRBV12-3 or TRBV12-4, the J call TRBJ1-2; unclear D gene. This CDR3 is built from 13 residues. Deletions cut 2 bases from V and 5 bases from J, with 9 bases between. The CDR3 protein is CASSLTGVYGYTF. Written as DNA, the CDR3 is TGTGCCAGCAGTTTAACGGGAGTGTATGGCTACACCTTC.

This clonotype was recorded many times. The V call is TRBV15, the J call TRBJ1-4; the D is unclear. CDR3 length equals 15 residues. Looked up from germline, CDR1 is LNHNV and CDR2 is YYDKDF (reference sequence). The V end was cut by 0 bases, the J end by 6 bases, with 11 bases between. CDR3 region: CATSRERGDHEKLFF. CDR3 bases: TGTGCCACCAGCAGAGAGCGGGGAGATCATGAAAAACTGTTTTTT.

This clonotype has just a few counts. The chain employs TRBV4-2 and TRBJ2-3; D unclear. The V gene lost 1 base and the J gene lost 4 bases, with 9 bases spanning the gap. From germline, CDR1 is LGHNA and CDR2 YNFKEQ. The CDR3 length is 14 residues. The CDR3 is CASSQVFGSDTQYF. CDR3 in DNA: TGTGCCAGCAGCCAAGTTTTCGGCTCAGATACGCAGTATTTT.

This clonotype was picked up a small number of times. The genes are TRBV5-1 and TRBJ1-1, with D possibly TRBD1 on 5 matching bases. This CDR3 has 16 residues. Trimming pared 0 bases from V and 1 base from J, leaving 13 bases between. Germline V gene data show CDR1 as SGHRS and CDR2 as YFSETQ. CDR3 loop: CASSLVAGRANTEAFF. The CDR3 bases are TGCGCCAGCAGCTTGGTTGCCGGCAGGGCGAACACTGAAGCTTTCTTT.

The rearrangement links TRBV7-3 to TRBJ2-3; D gene unclear. The CDR3 is 13 amino acids. V lost 4 bases and J 0 bases, leaving 5 bases between the germline ends. Germline-derived CDR1 and CDR2 are SGHTA and FQGTGA. For the CDR3, the DNA is TGTGCCAGCAGCTATGATAGCACAGATACGCAGTATTTT. This gives the protein CASSYDSTDTQYF.

The V and J genes are TRBV4-2 and TRBJ2-7; 9 nucleotides match TRBD1. The CDR3 has 12 amino acids. CDR1 is LGHNA and CDR2 is YNFKEQ in the germline V gene. The CDR3 loop is CAISPGQGALDV. DNA of the CDR3: TGTGCCATCAGCCCGGGACAGGGAGCTTTGGACGTC.

A few counts support this clonotype. V gene TRBV20-1 combines with J gene TRBJ1-5; the D is unclear. CDR1 is DFQATT, CDR2 SNEGSKA, per germline (reference sequence). Trimming cost V 4 bases and J 7 bases, with 11 bases left between them. The CDR3 length is 12 residues. Written as DNA, the CDR3 is TGCAGTGCTATGCCGACCGGGCAGCCCCAGCATTTT. This sequence encodes CSAMPTGQPQHF.

This clonotype was found a few times. The genes are TRBV12-3 or TRBV12-4 and TRBJ2-5; weak D call: TRBD1 (6 bases). V was shortened by 5 bases and J by 5 bases, with 18 bases between the two germline ends. The CDR3 runs to 15 residues. CDR3: CASSPRDNWLETQYF. In DNA form, the CDR3 reads TGTGCCAGCAGTCCCCGGGACAACTGGCTTGAGACCCAGTACTTC.

This clonotype occurred a few times. The rearrangement uses TRBV11-2 and TRBJ2-7; 10 bases fit TRBD2. The V gene's germline CDR1 is SGHAT and CDR2 FQNNGV. The CDR3 contains 15 residues. V shed 6 bases, J shed 2 bases, and the junction held 7 bases outside the gene matches. CDR3 protein: CASRKAGGKPYEQYF. For the CDR3, the DNA is TGTGCCAGCAGGAAAGCGGGAGGGAAACCCTACGAGCAGTACTTC. Drawing the rest from reference TRBV11-2 and TRBJ2-7, the complete variable domain is EAGVAQSPRYKIIEKRQSVAFWCNPISGHATLYWYQQILGQGPKLLIQFQNNGVVDDSQLPKDRFSAERLKGVDSTLKIQPAKLEDSAVYLCASRKAGGKPYEQYFGPGTRLTVT.

This clonotype was detected ten times or more. The V and J genes are TRBV25-1 and TRBJ1-1, with TRBD1 matching 8 bases. The CDR3 totals 15 residues. Germline V gene sequence: CDR1 MGHDK, CDR2 SYGVNS. V dropped 3 bases and J dropped 4; count of bases not matched to a gene: 7. This CDR3 reads CASSDQDRAGTEAFF. The CDR3 DNA reads TGTGCCAGCAGTGATCAGGACAGGGCTGGCACTGAAGCTTTCTTT.